The 2 T cell receptor beta chains below all came from one sample that was sequenced in a study of T cell clonality in common variable immunodeficiency. The repertoire was sequenced with immunoSEQ multiplex PCR; TCRdb's copy has only in-frame clones and lacks some. The table lists 40,000 to 65,000 clones, with no singletons. Sequencing input: peripheral blood mononuclear cells. The receptors shown here come from a person aged 18 to 70 in good health.

This clone has a handful of counts. One end of the junction fails to match germline, which may point to a read error. The CDR3 end falls 3 residues outside the read, so it is completed with the germline J gene. V gene TRBV2 combines with J gene TRBJ2-7, with 12 bases identical to TRBD1. Per the germline V gene, CDR1 is SNHLY and CDR2 is FYNNEI. The CDR3 runs 16 residues. The CDR3 bases that were read are TGTACCAGCAGTTCCCGGGACAGGGGGCATAACTACGAG. Its translation: CTSSSRDRGHNYE. The whole CDR3 protein is CTSSSRDRGHNYEQYF.

The sample holds many counts of this clone. The read finishes 3 residues shy of the CDR3 end, and the germline J gene is used to complete it. The rearrangement links TRBV2 to TRBJ2-1; D is undetermined. Trimming cost V 4 bases and J 9 bases, with 10 bases left between them. The CDR3 consists of 12 residues. Germline V CDR1 and CDR2: SNHLY, FYNNEI. This CDR3 reads CASSAGAGEQFF. The sequenced part of the CDR3 DNA is TGTGCCAGCAGTGCAGGCGCTGGTGAG.